The next 17 T cell receptor beta chains were all read from a single sample in a study of T cell responses to AZD1222 COVID-19 vaccine. Produced via immunoSEQ multiplex PCR; TCRdb's table is partial and in-frame only. The sample carries 84,000 or so clones, 90% recorded once. The sample in question was peripheral blood, obtained 28 days after the second AZD1222 dose. These receptor sequences come from an adult who received the AZD1222 COVID-19 vaccine.

The genes are TRBV5-4 and TRBJ2-5, with TRBD2 matching 12 bases. With V trimmed by 0 bases and J by 1 base, 4 bases remained unmatched. The CDR3 totals 17 residues. The germline V gene has CDR1 SGHNT and CDR2 YYREEE (reference sequence). In DNA, the CDR3 is TGTGCCAGCAGCTTGGTCCTAGCGGGAGGGTCCCAAGAGACCCAGTACTTC. Translated, it gives CASSLVLAGGSQETQYF.

This clone was seen more than once but under ten times. The gene calls are TRBV6-6 and TRBJ1-6; D gene unclear. The germline V gene encodes CDR1 MNHNY and CDR2 SVGAGI (reference sequence). V dropped 5 bases and J dropped 0 bases, with 14 bases sitting between them. The CDR3 is 17 residues long. The CDR3 here is CASSPRTHSSYNSPLHF. Here the CDR3 DNA reads TGTGCCAGCAGTCCGCGGACCCATAGCTCCTATAATTCACCCCTCCACTTT.

The gene calls are TRBV3-1 (or the pseudogene TRBV3-2) and TRBJ2-5; the D is unclear. CDR3 length equals 14 residues. Looked up from germline, CDR1 is LGHDT and CDR2 is YNNKEL (reference sequence). Deletions cut 1 base from V and 4 bases from J, with 10 bases between. The CDR3 here is CASSQGRIGETQYF. CDR3 in DNA: TGTGCCAGCAGCCAAGGAAGAATAGGAGAGACCCAGTACTTC.

The chain is built from TRBV7-6 and TRBJ2-1, with TRBD2 matching 10 bases. The CDR3 contains 14 residues. The V gene end was trimmed by 1 base and the J gene end by 8 bases; junction bases not matched to a gene: 2. The germline V gene encodes CDR1 SGHVS and CDR2 FNYEAQ. The CDR3 region has the DNA TGTGCCAGCAGCTTAGGGCTAGCGGGAGATGAGCAGTTCTTC. Its protein product is CASSLGLAGDEQFF.

The J gene is TRBJ1-2, the V gene TRBV15, with D possibly being TRBD1 (6 bases). Germline loops: CDR1 LNHNV, CDR2 YYDKDF (reference sequence). The CDR3 has 15 amino acids. V was cut by 1 base and J by 2 bases, with 11 bases left in between. CDR3 sequence: CATSRVSTGNYGYTF. The CDR3 region has the DNA TGTGCCACCAGCAGAGTATCGACAGGAAACTATGGCTACACCTTC.

The rearrangement uses TRBV7-3 and TRBJ1-1; D not certain. Trimming cost V 3 bases and J 4 bases, with 9 bases left between them. The germline V gene encodes CDR1 SGHTA and CDR2 FQGTGA. CDR3 length: 13 amino acids. For the CDR3, the DNA is TGTGCCAGCAGCTTCCAGGAGGGCACTGAAGCTTTCTTT. It yields the protein CASSFQEGTEAFF.

V usage is TRBV5-6 and J usage is TRBJ2-1; D call uncertain. Germline V gene lookup returns CDR1 SGHDT and CDR2 YYEEEE. CDR3 length: 15 residues. Trimming took 0 bases from V and 0 from J, leaving 7 bases between them. CDR3 sequence reads: CASSLGGRSYNEQFF. The CDR3 DNA follows: TGTGCCAGCAGCTTGGGCGGACGCTCCTACAATGAGCAGTTCTTC. The complete variable domain, with remaining parts taken from reference TRBV5-6 and TRBJ2-1, reads DAGVTQSPTHLIKTRGQQVTLRCSPKSGHDTVSWYQQALGQGPQFIFQYYEEEERQRGNFPDRFSGHQFPNYSSELNVNALLLGDSALYLCASSLGGRSYNEQFFGPGTRLTVL.

J is TRBJ1-3 and V is TRBV6-2 or TRBV6-3, with D unclear. The germline V gene has CDR1 MNHEY and CDR2 SVGEGT. This CDR3 comprises 13 residues. The V end was cut by 6 bases, the J end by 2 bases, with 8 bases between. The CDR3: CASSPEPGNTIYF. The CDR3 DNA sequence: TGTGCCAGCAGCCCCGAACCTGGAAACACCATATATTTT.

The chain recombines TRBV3-1 (or the pseudogene TRBV3-2) with TRBJ1-6, with D maybe TRBD1 (5 bases). The CDR3 contains 13 residues. Trimming took off 4 bases at V and 10 bases at J, with 11 bases between the two ends. From germline, CDR1 is LGHDT and CDR2 YNNKEL (reference sequence). The CDR3: CASSRQGDSPLHF. CDR3 sequence (DNA): TGTGCCAGCAGCCGGCAGGGAGACTCACCCCTCCACTTT.

The V gene is TRBV28, the J gene TRBJ1-2, with a possible D match to TRBD1 (5 bases). The CDR3 loop spans 14 amino acids. CDR1 MDHEN and CDR2 SYDVKM come from the germline V gene. Trimming took off 3 bases at V and 4 bases at J, with 12 bases between the two ends. CDR3 region: CASSFGAVGYGYTF. For the CDR3, the DNA is TGTGCCAGCAGTTTCGGGGCAGTCGGCTATGGCTACACCTTC.

The CDR3 DNA is TGTGCCAGCAGCCTCCTAAGGGGACAGGGACATTCACCCCTCCACTTT. The encoded protein is CASSLLRGQGHSPLHF. The V call is TRBV11-3, the J call TRBJ1-6; 9 bases agree with TRBD1. This CDR3 has 16 residues. The germline V gene has CDR1 SGHNT and CDR2 YENEEA. V dropped 5 bases and J dropped 8; count of bases not matched to a gene: 10.

The rearrangement links TRBV5-6 to TRBJ1-2; D uncertain. CDR1 and CDR2 (germline): SGHDT, YYEEEE. CDR3 length: 11 amino acids. V was shortened by 4 bases and J by 6 bases, with 7 bases between the two germline ends. Here the CDR3 DNA reads TGTGCCAGCAGCGCGGGCCATGGCTACACCTTC. Translation gives CASSAGHGYTF.

V gene TRBV2 combines with J gene TRBJ1-2; 9 positions agree with TRBD1. The CDR3 contains 17 residues. V shed 7 bases, J shed 3 bases, and the junction held 15 bases outside the gene matches. CDR1 and CDR2 from the germline V gene are SNHLY and FYNNEI. The chain's CDR3 is CASILGQGFSEHYGYTF. CDR3 in DNA: TGTGCCAGCATACTGGGACAGGGTTTCTCTGAGCACTATGGCTACACCTTC. The variable domain in full, with the rest retrieved from reference TRBV2 and TRBJ1-2, is EPEVTQTPSHQVTQMGQEVILRCVPISNHLYFYWYRQILGQKVEFLVSFYNNEISEKSEIFDDQFSVERPDGSNFTLKIRSTKLEDSAMYFCASILGQGFSEHYGYTFGSGTRLTVV.

This clone occurred a few times. This rearrangement joins TRBV28 to TRBJ1-2; no clear D gene. In germline, CDR1 is MDHEN, CDR2 SYDVKM. The ends were cut back, 7 bases at V and 5 bases at J, with 14 bases in the middle. This CDR3 has 13 residues. As DNA, the CDR3 is TGTGCCAGCACCCCGGGCGGATTATATGGCTACACCTTC. Amino acid sequence: CASTPGGLYGYTF.

CDR3 DNA sequence: TGTGCCACCAGTGAGTCGTATGAGCAGTTCTTC. It yields the protein CATSESYEQFF. J is TRBJ2-1 and V is TRBV24-1; no clear D. V was trimmed by 4 bases and J by 8 bases, leaving 5 bases between them. This CDR3 is 11 amino acids long. Germline-derived CDR1 and CDR2 are KGHDR and SFDVKD.

J is TRBJ2-7 and V is TRBV3-1 (or the pseudogene TRBV3-2), with 8 nucleotides matching TRBD1. V shed 3 bases and J 3 bases; nucleotides not matched to a gene: 1. The germline V gene has CDR1 LGHDT and CDR2 YNNKEL (reference sequence). The CDR3 is 13 amino acids. As DNA, the CDR3 is TGTGCCAGCAGCCAGGACAGGGTCTACGAGCAGTACTTC. It encodes CASSQDRVYEQYF.

This clone is a singleton in its sample. The chain uses TRBV7-3 and TRBJ2-1; D not certain. V was pared by 2 bases and J by 0 bases, with 8 bases between. Germline V gives CDR1 SGHTA, CDR2 FQGTGA. This CDR3 has 15 residues. CDR3 in DNA: TGTGCCAGCAGCTTATCCGGGCCCTCCTACAATGAGCAGTTCTTC. This sequence encodes CASSLSGPSYNEQFF.